This section outlines one T cell receptor beta chain sequence together with its context. The antigen is undetermined. This entry is derived from a study of cytomegalovirus exposure and HLA in healthy donors. The overall study: Earlier results showed 117 million unique TCR beta sequences derived from roughly 180 million T cells.

Findings and caveats of the study: In an earlier analysis, productive rearrangement rates for most beta V segments clustered near 87% or 30%. A missense DCLRE1C variant was associated with V- and J-gene trimming of TCR beta chains in a later analysis, and an independent cohort replicated the association. Within the data, a cluster of highly shared sequence variants was likely a sequencing artifact.

The PCR contained 60 Vbeta and 13 Jbeta primers. Measured with immunoSEQ multiplex PCR; TCRdb has only the in-frame clones, and not every one. Found here are about 180,000 clones, around 80% of them singletons; the top ten hold 1% to 1.5%. CDR3 length: 15 residues. Trimming at V came to 5 bases and at J to 5 bases, leaving 10 bases not matched to a gene. Germline CDR1 ENHRY, CDR2 SYGVKD. The specimen sequenced was PBMCs. The sequence was collected from a girl aged 2 to 10 in good health and CMV-seropositive. This chain joins TRBV10-3 and TRBJ2-7; 9 bases are a match to TRBD1. This chain's CDR3 is CAISPGTGRFHEQYF. The CDR3 DNA reads as TGTGCCATCAGTCCCGGGACAGGGAGGTTCCACGAGCAGTACTTC.